The clone carrying this T cell receptor (beta chain) turned up a few times. The antigen is not known. Template switching introduced a universal primer site, and the cDNA bore unique molecular identifiers. TCRdb reanalysed the 5' RACE reads using MiXCR and keeps one entry per CDR3 protein. The top ten hold more than 0.75% of the sample, which has about 660,000 distinct CDR3 sequences, more than 6.5% seen once. Unmatched junction bases numbered 8, after V lost 6 bases and J lost 1 base. There are 14 residues in the CDR3. Germline assignment: CDR1 SQVTM and CDR2 ANQGSEA. The sample comes from a study of identical twins. Findings of the study overall: Out-of-frame alpha sequences shared by twins were enriched for low generation probability.

This sample also belongs to another study, concerning yellow fever vaccine responses in identical twins. According to that study: A vaccine T cell response that seemed partly convergent and partly personalized was reported in twins.

Sequences were obtained from PBMCs. The chain links TRBV29-1 to TRBJ2-7, with TRBD1 identical over 8 bases. This receptor was identified in a woman between 18 and 29 years old in good health. The CDR3 region is CSVAGTGLSYEQYF. The CDR3 DNA is TGCAGCGTAGCCGGGACAGGTTTATCCTACGAGCAGTACTTC.